The entry below describes one TCR beta chain. Its cognate antigen is unknown. This specimen belongs to a study of cytomegalovirus exposure and HLA in healthy donors. Study-wide results and limits: Analysis was performed later, and it showed HLA-associated TCR beta chains to be more clonally expanded than equally common others. Whilst most TCR sequences proved rare, a subset of public TCRs occurred across many donors. Evidence from a later analysis indicated that most CMV-associated TCR beta chains looked HLA-restricted.

This CDR3 contains 10 residues. V was trimmed by 6 bases and J by 6 bases, leaving 6 bases between them. Germline V gives CDR1 MDHEN, CDR2 SYDVKM. The PCR was carried out with 60 Vbeta primers and 13 Jbeta primers. TCRdb keeps only in-frame clones here, not all; method: immunoSEQ multiplex PCR. The table lists roughly 120,000 clones, about 73% of them singletons. Sequences were obtained from PBMCs. The TCR originated in a woman under 40 in good health and CMV-seronegative. V gene TRBV28 combines with J gene TRBJ2-7, with D uncertain. The CDR3 loop is CASSLGEQYF. Written as DNA, the CDR3 is TGTGCCAGCAGCCTCGGCGAGCAGTACTTC.